This TCR beta chain was documented in a study of vaccination and CD4 T cells after COVID-19. Overall study: Recovered patients in the cohort numbered six men and four women, two of them Hispanic.

Cultured CD4+ T-cell DNA underwent Oncomine TCR Beta short-read sequencing. TCRdb re-analysed the PCR reads in MiXCR, keeping a single row per CDR3 protein. The sample shows some 16,000 distinct CDR3 sequences, less than 75% of them seen only once. Points on this clonotype: As yet, its antigen is unknown.

The CDR3 extends over 19 amino acids. After removal of 2 bases from V and 3 bases from J, the junction contained 14 bases not matched to a gene. The germline V gene has CDR1 SGHVS and CDR2 FNYEAQ. The treatment here: roughly ten-day PBMC culture with coronavirus spike peptide pools or control peptides (ViraFEST assay). TCRs were sequenced by ViraFEST after antigen-specific T cells had been expanded with peptide pools. Study results and limitations: Only post-vaccination samples contained a median 86.3% of the reactive clones in convalescent patients.

The sample was CD4+ T cells from blood, cultured in vitro. The TCR comes from a human donor who had recovered from COVID-19. This rearrangement joins TRBV7-6 to TRBJ2-7; 12 bases agree with TRBD2. CDR3 coding DNA: TGTGCCAGCAGCTTACTGATGGGACTAGCGGGTGGTATCGTCTACGAGCAGTACTTC. It is translated as CASSLLMGLAGGIVYEQYF.